This record concerns one TCR beta chain sequence. Its antigen is unknown. The entry originates in a study of T cell responses to AZD1222 COVID-19 vaccine. Study-wide context: Pooling covered second doses at about 4 or about 12 weeks. The study, taken as a whole, reports: The sample set comprised mostly white British donors with more females, and clonal diversity was possibly underestimated.

Produced via immunoSEQ multiplex PCR; TCRdb's table is partial and in-frame only. The repertoire holds around 100,000 clones, about 86% seen once, with roughly 6.3% in the top ten. Trimming removed 3 bases from V and 0 bases from J; junction bases left unmatched: 1. CDR3 length: 13 residues. Germline assignment: CDR1 GTSNPN and CDR2 SVGIG (reference sequence). The source of this sequence is an adult in good health. The chain uses TRBV30 and TRBJ1-1; 7 nucleotides match TRBD1. The specimen was peripheral blood, collected on day 0 of AZD1222 vaccination. CDR3 coding DNA: TGTGCCTGGAGACAGGGGTTGAACACTGAAGCTTTCTTT. Amino acid sequence: CAWRQGLNTEAFF.